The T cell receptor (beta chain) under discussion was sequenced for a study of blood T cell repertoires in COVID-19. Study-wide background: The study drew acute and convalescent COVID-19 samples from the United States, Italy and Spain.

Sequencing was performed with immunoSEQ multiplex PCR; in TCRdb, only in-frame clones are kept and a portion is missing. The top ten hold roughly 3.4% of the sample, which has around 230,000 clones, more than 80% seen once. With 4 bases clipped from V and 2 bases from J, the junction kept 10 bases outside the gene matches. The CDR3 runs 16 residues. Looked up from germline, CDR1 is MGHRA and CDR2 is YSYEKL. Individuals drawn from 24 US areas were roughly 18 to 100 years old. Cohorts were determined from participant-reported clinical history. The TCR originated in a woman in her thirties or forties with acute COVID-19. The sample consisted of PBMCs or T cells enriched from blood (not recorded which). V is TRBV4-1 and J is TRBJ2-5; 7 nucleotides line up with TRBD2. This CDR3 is CASSPLLAGEQETQYF. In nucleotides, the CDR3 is TGCGCCAGCAGCCCCTTGTTGGCGGGGGAGCAAGAGACCCAGTACTTC.